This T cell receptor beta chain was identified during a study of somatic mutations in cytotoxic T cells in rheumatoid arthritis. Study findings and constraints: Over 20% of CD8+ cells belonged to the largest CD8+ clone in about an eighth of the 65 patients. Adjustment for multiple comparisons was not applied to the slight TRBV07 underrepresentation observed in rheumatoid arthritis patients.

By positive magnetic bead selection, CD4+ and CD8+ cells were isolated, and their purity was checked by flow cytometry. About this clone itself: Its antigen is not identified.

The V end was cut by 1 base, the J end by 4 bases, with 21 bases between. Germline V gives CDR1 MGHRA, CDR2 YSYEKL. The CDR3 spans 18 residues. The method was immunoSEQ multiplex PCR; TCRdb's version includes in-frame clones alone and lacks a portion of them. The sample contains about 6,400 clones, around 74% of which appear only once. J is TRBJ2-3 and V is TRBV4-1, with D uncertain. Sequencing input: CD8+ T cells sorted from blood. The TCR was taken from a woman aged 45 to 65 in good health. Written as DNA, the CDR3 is TGCGCCAGCAGCCAAGTGGAAAAAGTGTTTGGGCCAGCAGATACGCAGTATTTT. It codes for CASSQVEKVFGPADTQYF.